This T cell receptor beta chain was sequenced during a study of shared clonotypes between healthy human individuals (dated by TCRdb to about 2020). Study-wide context: The cohort comprised a couple of women and a few men aged 18 to 49 years. For each donor, CD4 naive and CD4 memory were each given three plates, CD8 naive was given two plates, and CD8 memory was given one plate. To estimate repertoire size and how much clonotype sharing occurs between individuals, the study deeply sequenced the blood TCR repertoires of five healthy adults. Libraries were prepared and TCR repertoires were sequenced by different laboratories using diverse techniques, in order to increase sequencing depth and limit assay-specific biases. Each donor's leukapheresis produced roughly between roughly 0.85 and 10 billion PBMCs.

In the germline V gene, CDR1 corresponds to MDHEN and CDR2 to SYDVKM. The CDR3, from cysteine to phenylalanine, totals 15 residues. Just the 45-base CDR3 DNA is kept, in frame starting at base 1. Trimming removed 6 bases from V and 4 bases from J, leaving 19 bases between the germline ends. Donors were healthy HIV-negative adults with no recently reported acute infections or vaccinations. All donors were Caucasian adults living in Nashville, Tennessee, USA. CD4+ T cells were enriched through magnetic negative selection, after which naive cells were positively selected on CD45RA and the remaining negative fraction served as the memory subset. Blood was obtained by leukapheresis, after which PBMCs were separated by Ficoll-Histopaque density gradient centrifugation and cryopreserved in liquid nitrogen vapor phase. Purity and quantity of every magnetically sorted T cell population were checked by analytical flow cytometry. From each sorted fraction, genomic DNA was isolated and quantified by UV absorbance on a Nanodrop 2000c.

On the study overall, not on this receptor specifically: Incomplete sequencing was indicated by rarefaction of sorted-subset datasets, despite the large sequencing depth. Because the study included only a small number of donors, the genetic and exposure-history diversity represented was limited. Across a handful of donors, 5% to 6% of naive CD4, roughly 3.4% of naive CD8, around 2.5% of memory CD4, and around 0.4% of memory CD8 clonotypes were shared. Estimated clonotype richness was generally larger for naive than for memory subsets. Sampling was restricted to blood, and TCR repertoires in tissues likely differ from the TCR repertoires found in blood. Pairwise subsampling indicated that sequencing depth was expected to affect the degree of clonotype sharing among donors. Higher generation probabilities were observed for clonotypes shared by all four sorted-subset donors than for non-shared clonotypes.

Note on this clone: The antigen this receptor binds is unknown. No per-base quality is available; no much larger clone lies one base away.

Using the deep immunoSEQ assay, TCR CDR3 regions were amplified from genomic DNA by multiplex PCR. Extracted genomic DNA from each cell subset was distributed evenly across all wells of several immunoSEQ 96-well plates, and each plate was treated as a replicate. Each replicate PCR for sorted subsets received about 210 ng genomic DNA, equal to around 32,000 T cell genomes. Purified libraries were quantified with a Qubit 3.0 fluorometer, sized on a Bioanalyzer 2100, and re-quantified with the KAPA Library Quantification kit. Each immunoSEQ 96-well plate was sequenced on its own single-read 150-cycle Illumina NextSeq 550 flow cell. The authors' analysis ran thus. Because the immunoSEQ output included only junctional sequences and no quality scores, the filtering could not be the same as the filtering used for full-length reads. To assign V/J genes and CDR3, sequences were annotated against IMGT germline references using PyIR, a Python wrapper for IgBLAST v1.9. Reads were filtered out if the reads had weak V/J assignments (E-value above 1e-6), no CDR3, stop codons, out-of-frame junctions, or ambiguous translated residues. A V3J clonotype was defined by an identical inferred V gene, J gene, and CDR3 amino acid sequence. To compute the percentage overlap between repertoires, the number of shared unique clonotypes was divided by the size of the smaller repertoire. Three approaches were used to assess repertoire richness: RTK rarefaction, the Chao1 estimator, and Recon v2.1 estimates of unobserved clonotypes. Generation probabilities were computed with OLGA for all TCRbeta clonotypes obtained by the gDNA method from four donors. TCRdb carries this immuneACCESS record with in-frame sequences only. Its versions omit some clonotypes, under half of them owing to an unresolved V gene in the studies checked, with the rest unexplained. From that table come the V and J calls and clone size; the DNA was used to work out D and trimming. This sample is represented by about 2.3 million clones; over 90% of them were singletons. Under 0.45% of the sample rests with the top ten.

This receptor was taken from a man younger than 30 in good health. Some clones in this sample may be carry-over from other donors' samples. Sequencing was performed on naive CD4+ T cells from PBMCs. The sample's cell subset or site label is to be understood as: CD45RA+ positively selected. The sequence is built from TRBV28 and TRBJ2-7, with no confident D gene call. The CDR3 region reads CASSPGPQKLYEQYF. The sequenced DNA is TGTGCCAGCAGCCCCGGCCCCCAAAAGCTGTACGAGCAGTACTTC.